This T cell receptor beta chain originates from a study of blood T cell repertoires in COVID-19 (dated by TCRdb to the early 2020s). About the full investigation: The collaborator samples originated in the United States, Italy and Spain and spanned the acute and convalescent phases of COVID-19. Samples were obtained from the ongoing ImmuneRACE study (first 160 participants) and from 1,254 subjects provided by 6 global collaborators. Deeply sampled blood TCRbeta repertoires from subjects exposed to, actively infected with, or recovered from COVID-19 were included in the dataset. The repertoires were released in a freely available public database meant as a resource for research on the immune response to SARS-CoV-2. The prospective study material was composed of cDNA or gDNA derived from T cells, B-cell-depleted T cells, or PBMCs. The sample metadata nearly always contained a de-identified subject ID, COVID-19 status, age in years and sex. Where available, HLA class I and class II types were taken from metadata supplied by the sample provider and were not determined by assay-based typing. The study at large found these results: The amount of clinical and demographic metadata varied by source and participant and was provided uncurated.

Notes on this clone: Its binding antigen is unknown. No quality values exist for individual bases; no much larger clone is one base distant.

TCRbeta CDR3 regions were amplified from genomic DNA using the immunoSEQ Assay, a bias-controlled multiplex PCR. The authors' pipeline ran thus. The number of nucleated cells in each sample was estimated by amplification of reference gene primers within the assay. To quantify the absolute abundance of each unique TCRbeta CDR3 rearrangement, sequence reads were collapsed and filtered. For each sample, productive Simpson clonality was calculated as the square root of Simpson's diversity index across productive rearrangements. This immuneACCESS table, as held by TCRdb, lists in-frame sequences with V and J called but not all clones. Of the missing ones, under half trace to an unresolved V gene in checked studies; the others have no known cause. V, J and clone size were drawn from that table, and D and trimming were deduced from the DNA. Present in this sample are almost 350,000 clones, roughly 87% of which were seen just once. The ten largest make up over 3.5% of the sample.

At one collaborating source in Seattle, patients were enrolled during active infection and were followed longitudinally through the course of disease. Collaborating institutions collected whole blood in K2EDTA tubes following their own protocols. Collaborator samples were shipped for TCRbeta analysis as frozen whole blood, isolated PBMCs, or DNA extracted from either sample type. The CDR3 spans 15 residues, from the cysteine through the phenylalanine. The kept DNA is CDR3 alone, 45 bases in frame from the first base. Trimming takes 10 bases off V and 3 bases off J; junction bases not matched to a gene: 12. The germline V gene provides CDR1 MNHEY and CDR2 SVGAGI.

The sample comprised peripheral blood. The sequence derives from a woman in her sixties with COVID-19, enrolled during active disease. The chain uses TRBV6-5 and TRBJ1-5, with 7 middle bases fitting TRBD1. The CDR3 region has the sequence CATIHRDSHNQPQHF. In nucleotides, the sequence is TGTGCCACCATTCACCGGGACAGTCACAATCAGCCCCAGCATTTT.